These 24 T cell receptor beta chains originate from one sample sequenced in a study of T cell repertoires in cytomegalovirus infection. TCRdb re-called the reads through MiXCR, storing one row per CDR3 protein. Among over 250,000 distinct CDR3 sequences, less than 25% were seen once, and the ten largest hold roughly 19%. No cognate antigen is known for these TCRs. The sample here was cultured PBMCs, taken from culture after CMV antigen stimulation. The receptors originated from a human donor in good health (CMV status not recorded). Some clones in this sample may be carry-over from other donors' samples.

The chain combines TRBV7-9 with TRBJ2-6; D gene unclear. CDR3 length: 15 amino acids. V gave up 7 bases and J gave up 2 bases, with 12 bases separating them. Germline V CDR1 and CDR2: SEHNR, FQNEAQ (reference sequence). CDR3 amino acids: CASNLGRAGANVLTF. CDR3 nucleotide sequence: TGTGCCAGCAACCTTGGTAGGGCTGGGGCCAACGTCCTGACTTTC.

This clonotype has at least ten counts. The CDR3 DNA sequence: TGTGCCACCAGTGGAGCGGGACCCAGCACAGATACGCAGTATTTT. This gives the protein CATSGAGPSTDTQYF. The chain links TRBV24-1 to TRBJ2-3; TRBD2 matches at 7 bases. V lost 5 bases and J lost 0; bases outside the gene matches: 4. This CDR3 has 15 amino acids. Germline CDR1 and CDR2: KGHDR and SFDVKD.

This chain connects TRBV19 to TRBJ1-1, with unresolved D. Per germline, CDR1 LNHDA and CDR2 SQIVND (reference sequence). The CDR3 runs 13 residues. The V gene lost 5 bases and the J gene lost 0 bases, with 7 bases spanning the gap. CDR3 DNA sequence: TGTGCCAGTAGTGCCAAGATGAACACTGAAGCTTTCTTT. This translates into CASSAKMNTEAFF.

This clonotype occurred a few times. The V gene is TRBV18, the J gene TRBJ2-1; 9 bases are a match to TRBD2. The CDR3 has 16 amino acids. The germline CDR1 and CDR2 sequences are KGHSH and LQKENI. The J segment lost 2 bases and the V segment lost 4 bases, leaving 6 bases of the junction unmatched. The CDR3 DNA sequence: TGTGCCAGCTCACAACGACTAGCGGCGACCTACAATGAGCAGTTCTTC. It specifies CASSQRLAATYNEQFF.

The rearrangement uses TRBV12-3 or TRBV12-4 and TRBJ2-7, with D perhaps TRBD2 (7 bases). Trimming shortened V by 2 bases and J by 7 bases, and 18 bases separated the two germline ends. CDR3 length equals 15 residues. CDR3 DNA: TGTGCCAGCAGTTTATCAGAGGCGGGGGCGCTGGAGCAGTACTTC. Encoded protein: CASSLSEAGALEQYF.

V and J are TRBV6-2 or TRBV6-3 and TRBJ2-5, with D uncertain. Trimming took 8 bases from V and 0 from J, leaving 10 bases between them. This CDR3 is built from 13 residues. Germline CDR1 is MNHEY and CDR2 is SVGEGT. CDR3 in amino acids: CASLRRDQETQYF. DNA of the CDR3: TGTGCCAGCCTCCGACGGGACCAAGAGACCCAGTACTTC.

V usage is TRBV19 and J usage is TRBJ2-7; TRBD2 matches 14 bases. Germline V gene data show CDR1 as LNHDA and CDR2 as SQIVND (reference sequence). The CDR3 sequence is 16 residues long. V dropped 3 bases and J dropped 7; count of bases not matched to a gene: 8. In DNA form, the CDR3 reads TGTGCCAGTAGTATCTTACCGGGACTAGCGGGAGATGAGCAGTACTTC. Translation: CASSILPGLAGDEQYF.

CDR3 in amino acids: CASSLPPGLAGASPEQYF. The CDR3 DNA follows: TGTGCCAGCAGCTTACCCCCCGGACTAGCGGGAGCAAGCCCCGAGCAGTACTTC. This rearrangement joins TRBV7-3 to TRBJ2-7, with 13 bases identical to TRBD2. Trimming at V came to 2 bases and at J to 6 bases, leaving 13 bases not matched to a gene. The germline gives CDR1 SGHTA, CDR2 FQGTGA. This CDR3 is built from 18 residues.

This clonotype turned up a few times. This sequence joins TRBV24-1 and TRBJ2-3, with D possibly being TRBD2 (6 bases). Trimming removed 10 bases at V and 0 bases at J, with 10 bases between. This CDR3 contains 13 residues. Germline CDR1 and CDR2: KGHDR and SFDVKD. The CDR3 reads CATGEDSTDTQYF. The CDR3 region has the DNA TGTGCCACTGGGGAGGACAGCACAGATACGCAGTATTTT.

This clonotype was seen many times. The CDR3 is CASSLVWTSGHYNEQFF. The CDR3 DNA reads TGTGCCAGCAGCTTAGTATGGACTAGCGGCCACTACAATGAGCAGTTCTTC. The chain has TRBV7-2 and TRBJ2-1, with 10 bases lining up with TRBD2. Germline CDR1 reads SGHTA; CDR2 reads FQGNSA. This CDR3 has 17 residues. J lost 3 bases, V lost 1 base, and 6 bases had no gene match.

This chain links TRBV12-3 or TRBV12-4 with TRBJ2-2; TRBD1 might be the D (5 bases). The CDR3 runs 14 residues. V dropped 6 bases and J dropped 2 bases, with 10 bases sitting between them. The CDR3, as DNA: TGTGCCAGCAGCAAGCAGGGAAACACCGGGGAGCTGTTTTTT. It translates to CASSKQGNTGELFF.

The rearrangement joins TRBV4-3 to TRBJ2-1; 9 bases map to TRBD2. This CDR3 is built from 16 residues. Germline V gene data show CDR1 as LGHNA and CDR2 as YSLEER. Trimming at V came to 4 bases and at J to 3 bases, leaving 7 bases not matched to a gene. CDR3 protein: CASSPTAGGNYNEQFF. CDR3 DNA: TGCGCCAGCAGCCCGACGGCGGGGGGGAACTACAATGAGCAGTTCTTC.

This rearrangement joins TRBV15 to TRBJ2-6, with D possibly TRBD2 on 6 matching bases. Germline CDR1 is LNHNV and CDR2 is YYDKDF (reference sequence). V lost 1 base and J lost 0, with 13 bases in between. The CDR3 is made up of 18 amino acids. The CDR3 sequence is CATSRVLGGYSGANVLTF. CDR3 nucleotides: TGTGCCACCAGCAGAGTCCTCGGGGGTTACTCTGGGGCCAACGTCCTGACTTTC.

This clonotype was counted only a few times. The CDR3 here is CATEAGNGYGYTF. As DNA, the CDR3 is TGTGCCACCGAGGCAGGGAATGGGTATGGCTACACCTTC. The rearrangement links TRBV24-1 to TRBJ1-2; the D gene is possibly TRBD1 (5 bases). V lost 9 bases and J lost 5, with 15 bases in between. Germline V lookup: CDR1 KGHDR, CDR2 SFDVKD. The CDR3 is made up of 13 amino acids.

This clonotype occurred a few times. The chain has TRBV7-6 and TRBJ1-1; 9 nucleotides agree with TRBD1. The CDR3 spans 15 residues. Looked up from germline, CDR1 is SGHVS and CDR2 is FNYEAQ. V lost 1 base to trimming and J lost 7 bases; unmatched junction nucleotides: 7. The CDR3 loop is CASSLGQGVKIEAFF. Written as DNA, the CDR3 is TGTGCCAGCAGCTTAGGACAGGGGGTGAAGATTGAAGCTTTCTTT.

In its sample, this clonotype was seen many times. This chain joins TRBV7-2 and TRBJ2-2; D gene unclear. Trimming cost V 3 bases and J 7 bases, with 6 bases left between them. The V gene's germline CDR1 is SGHTA and CDR2 FQGNSA. CDR3 length: 12 residues. In DNA, the CDR3 is TGTGCCAGCAGCTTGGTATACGGGGAGCTGTTTTTT. Amino acid sequence: CASSLVYGELFF.

This rearrangement joins TRBV4-1 to TRBJ2-1, with TRBD1 matching over 8 bases. Per the germline V gene, CDR1 is MGHRA and CDR2 is YSYEKL. The V gene end was trimmed by 7 bases and the J gene end by 3 bases; junction bases not matched to a gene: 5. The CDR3 consists of 14 residues. In nucleotides, the CDR3 is TGCGCCAGCACTATGGACAGGGTCTACAATGAGCAGTTCTTC. Translation gives CASTMDRVYNEQFF.

The chain carries TRBV6-5 and TRBJ2-5; 13 nucleotides line up with TRBD2. The germline V gene has CDR1 MNHEY and CDR2 SVGAGI. V lost 4 bases to trimming and J lost 4 bases; unmatched junction nucleotides: 3. The CDR3 is 15 residues long. CDR3 sequence: CASSSGLAGLETQYF. In DNA, the CDR3 is TGTGCCAGCAGTTCGGGACTAGCGGGATTAGAGACCCAGTACTTC.

This clonotype has just a few counts. This chain links TRBV4-1 with TRBJ1-4, with a tentative D call TRBD1 (5 bases). V shed 3 bases and J shed 0 bases, with 11 bases lying between them. This CDR3 has 16 amino acids. Germline V CDR1 and CDR2: MGHRA, YSYEKL. The CDR3 region is CASSQRGRATNEKLFF. The CDR3 DNA reads TGCGCCAGCAGCCAGAGGGGACGGGCAACTAATGAAAAACTGTTTTTT.

This clonotype showed up many times. The chain recombines TRBV27 with TRBJ2-3; D is undetermined. V was shortened by 2 bases and J by 2 bases, with 11 bases between the two germline ends. The CDR3 spans 15 residues. CDR1 and CDR2 (germline): MNHEY, SMNVEV (reference sequence). CDR3 DNA sequence: TGTGCCAGCAGTTTAAACTGGGCAGACACAGATACGCAGTATTTT. This encodes CASSLNWADTDTQYF.

The chain is built from TRBV25-1 and TRBJ2-1; 9 nucleotides line up with TRBD1. V shed 1 base and J 5 bases; nucleotides not matched to a gene: 9. CDR1 MGHDK and CDR2 SYGVNS come from the germline V gene. CDR3 length: 17 amino acids. In DNA, the CDR3 is TGTGCCAGCAGTGAATTCGAGGGGACAGGGTTAAACAATGAGCAGTTCTTC. Encoded protein: CASSEFEGTGLNNEQFF.

The chain links TRBV14 to TRBJ1-4, with D unresolved. CDR3 size: 14 residues. Germline V gene lookup returns CDR1 SGHDN and CDR2 FVKESK. Trimming stripped 6 bases from V and 3 bases from J, with 11 bases between. CDR3: CASSPQAANEKLFF. The CDR3, as DNA: TGTGCCAGCAGTCCCCAAGCGGCTAATGAAAAACTGTTTTTT.

In this sample, this clonotype turned up many times. The rearrangement uses TRBV7-2 and TRBJ2-1; 7 bases agree with TRBD2. The V segment lost 5 bases and the J segment 7 bases; nucleotides outside the gene matches: 14. CDR3 size: 16 residues. CDR1 is SGHTA, CDR2 FQGNSA, per germline. The CDR3 DNA reads as TGTGCCAGCAGCCGGGAGGCGGGAGCCATCCGAAATGAGCAGTTCTTC. Its protein is CASSREAGAIRNEQFF. The variable domain in full, completed from reference TRBV7-2 and TRBJ2-1, reads GAGVSQSPSNKVTEKGKDVELRCDPISGHTALYWYRQSLGQGLEFLIYFQGNSAPDKSGLPSDRFSAERTGGSVSTLTIQRTQQEDSAVYLCASSREAGAIRNEQFFGPGTRLTVL.

A few counts support this clonotype. The chain combines TRBV24-1 with TRBJ2-1, with D uncertain. The germline V gene has CDR1 KGHDR and CDR2 SFDVKD. The CDR3 contains 16 residues. Between the trimmed V and J ends, which lost 3 bases and 0 bases, there was a span of 11 bases. The chain's CDR3 is CATSDTTPSSYNEQFF. CDR3 DNA sequence: TGTGCCACCAGTGATACTACCCCGAGCTCCTACAATGAGCAGTTCTTC.